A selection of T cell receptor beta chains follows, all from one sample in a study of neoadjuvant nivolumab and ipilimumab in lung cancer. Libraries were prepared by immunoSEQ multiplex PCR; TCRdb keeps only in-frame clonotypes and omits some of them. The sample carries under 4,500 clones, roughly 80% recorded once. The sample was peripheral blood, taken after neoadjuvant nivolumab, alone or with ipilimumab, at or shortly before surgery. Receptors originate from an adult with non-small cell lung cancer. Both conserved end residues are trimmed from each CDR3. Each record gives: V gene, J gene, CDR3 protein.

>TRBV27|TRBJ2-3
ASSLSNPTPRRGDTQY
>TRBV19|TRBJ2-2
ASSIIRPGTNTGELF
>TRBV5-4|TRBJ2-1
ASRGTSGRGFNEQF
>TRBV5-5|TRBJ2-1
ASSLDPYNEQF
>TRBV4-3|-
ASSQNQGSSEQY
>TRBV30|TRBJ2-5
AWSSGDQQGETQY
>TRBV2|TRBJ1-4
ASITGLTNEKLF
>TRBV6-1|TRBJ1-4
ASRGQGANEKLF
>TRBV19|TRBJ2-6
ASSITRSSGANVLT
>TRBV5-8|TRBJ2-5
ASSTGQGVYETQY
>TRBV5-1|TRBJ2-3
ASSLGGPSTDTQY